A selection of T cell receptor beta chains follows, all from one sample in a study of T-cell reconstitution after alpha-beta-depleted transplantation in children. TCRdb re-called the PCR reads with MiXCR, one entry per CDR3 protein. The sample lists 25,000 to 35,000 distinct CDR3 sequences; 5.5% to 7% were seen once. The specimen was peripheral blood, collected 60 days after TCRalphabeta/CD19-depleted stem cell transplant. Source of these receptors: a child in the first two years of life who had a stem cell transplant for acute myeloid leukemia, so the T cells may come from the graft donor. The CDR3 runs from the conserved cysteine through the conserved F or W. A D gene is named only where the DNA matches it firmly. Clone size is stated in some rows and not others, as once, few, many or a class when expanded.

size | length | J | V | D | CDR3 | DNA
NA | 14 | TRBJ2-5 | TRBV2 | NA | CASSVPLYGETQYF | TGTGCCAGCAGTGTGCCGCTCTACGGGGAGACCCAGTACTTC
many | 13 | TRBJ2-5 | TRBV28 | TRBD1 | CASSLSGGETQYF | TGTGCCAGCAGTTTGTCAGGGGGTGAGACCCAGTACTTC
many | 13 | TRBJ1-1 | TRBV7-6 | NA | CASSLAGDNEAFF | TGTGCCAGCAGCTTAGCGGGGGATAATGAAGCTTTCTTT
many | 16 | TRBJ2-1 | TRBV24-1 | NA | CATSDLDVSSYNEQFF | TGTGCCACCAGTGACCTCGACGTGAGCTCCTACAATGAGCAGTTCTTC
many | 15 | TRBJ1-1 | TRBV4-2 | TRBD1 | CASSHPGTGSFGAFF | TGTGCCAGCAGCCATCCCGGGACAGGGTCGTTTGGAGCTTTCTTT
many | 14 | TRBJ2-7 | TRBV6-5 | TRBD2 | CASRRGGNEAKQYF | TGTGCCAGCAGACGGGGGGGCAATGAGGCCAAGCAGTACTTC
NA | 18 | TRBJ2-7 | TRBV11-2 | NA | CASSVYLLTLARTYEQYF | TGTGCCAGCAGCGTCTACCTGCTCACTCTAGCGCGCACCTACGAGCAGTACTTC
many | 18 | TRBJ2-3 | TRBV6-4 | TRBD1 | CASSRYDRTGFSTDTQYF | TGTGCCAGCAGTCGCTACGATCGGACAGGGTTTAGCACAGATACGCAGTATTTT
large | 12 | TRBJ2-1 | TRBV15 | NA | CATAQGLREQFF | TGTGCCACCGCCCAAGGACTTCGTGAGCAGTTCTTC
many | 16 | TRBJ2-2 | TRBV6-5 | NA | CASSYSRNRGRGELFF | TGTGCCAGCAGTTACTCGAGGAACCGGGGCCGCGGGGAGCTGTTTTTT
many | 15 | TRBJ1-4 | TRBV2 | NA | CASDYREGLNEKLFF | TGTGCCAGCGACTATCGGGAGGGACTTAATGAAAAACTGTTTTTT
many | 16 | TRBJ2-1 | TRBV28 | NA | CASSLVLGGNYNEQFF | TGTGCCAGCAGTTTGGTATTGGGTGGGAATTACAATGAGCAGTTCTTC
many | 11 | TRBJ1-2 | TRBV29-1 | NA | CSVDSGYGYTF | TGCAGCGTTGATTCCGGGTATGGCTACACCTTC
many | 12 | TRBJ1-5 | TRBV15 | NA | CATSVLGGPQHF | TGTGCCACCAGCGTATTGGGGGGGCCCCAGCATTTT
many | 17 | TRBJ2-3 | TRBV10-3 | TRBD1 | CAITRTGAAGPTDTQYF | TGTGCCATCACCAGGACAGGGGCCGCTGGGCCCACAGATACGCAGTATTTT
many | 14 | TRBJ1-5 | TRBV6-4 | NA | CASSERDTGQPQHF | TGTGCCAGCAGTGAAAGGGACACAGGACAGCCCCAGCATTTT
many | 14 | TRBJ1-1 | TRBV12-3/TRBV12-4 | TRBD1 | CASTSGGWGTEAFF | TGTGCCAGCACCTCAGGGGGTTGGGGGACTGAAGCTTTCTTT
many | 15 | TRBJ1-4 | TRBV5-1 | TRBD1 | CASSPWDSGYEKLFF | TGCGCCAGCAGCCCGTGGGACAGCGGGTATGAAAAACTGTTTTTT
many | 15 | TRBJ2-7 | TRBV12-3/TRBV12-4 | TRBD1 | CASSLSDRGRYEQYF | TGTGCCAGCAGCCTTTCAGACAGGGGGCGATACGAGCAGTACTTC
many | 15 | TRBJ1-5 | TRBV12-3/TRBV12-4 | NA | CASSFKGRGNQPQHF | TGTGCCAGCAGTTTTAAAGGAAGGGGCAATCAGCCCCAGCATTTT
many | 16 | TRBJ2-1 | TRBV27 | NA | CASSSFYPSSYNEQFF | TGTGCCAGCAGCTCTTTTTACCCGAGCTCCTACAATGAGCAGTTCTTC
many | 10 | TRBJ1-4 | TRBV30 | NA | CAWEQGKLFF | TGTGCCTGGGAACAGGGTAAACTGTTTTTT
NA | 13 | TRBJ2-1 | TRBV10-3 | TRBD1 | CAIRRDRVDEQFF | TGTGCCATCAGGAGGGACAGGGTGGATGAGCAGTTCTTC
many | 12 | TRBJ2-2 | TRBV29-1 | NA | CSVPVLAGELFF | TGCAGCGTCCCGGTTCTGGCCGGGGAGCTGTTTTTT
NA | 16 | TRBJ2-4 | TRBV5-1 | TRBD2 | CASSRTGTSGENIQYF | TGCGCCAGCAGCCGGACCGGGACTAGCGGAGAAAACATTCAGTACTTC
many | 16 | TRBJ1-5 | TRBV7-8 | NA | CASSLNNRVSNQPQHF | TGTGCCAGCAGCTTAAACAACAGGGTTAGCAATCAGCCCCAGCATTTT
many | 15 | TRBJ1-5 | TRBV6-2/TRBV6-3 | NA | CASSVDQGLGQPQHF | TGTGCCAGCAGTGTCGATCAGGGTCTCGGACAGCCCCAGCATTTT
many | 15 | TRBJ2-7 | TRBV2 | TRBD1 | CASRVAGVQGSEQYF | TGTGCCAGCAGGGTGGCTGGGGTACAGGGGAGCGAGCAGTACTTC
NA | 16 | TRBJ2-1 | TRBV4-3 | NA | CASSQDPPSSYNEQFF | TGCGCCAGCAGCCAAGATCCCCCGAGCTCCTACAATGAGCAGTTCTTC
many | 12 | TRBJ1-2 | TRBV12-3/TRBV12-4 | NA | CASTMGWDGYTF | TGTGCCAGCACCATGGGGTGGGATGGCTACACCTTC
many | 14 | TRBJ2-2 | TRBV27 | NA | CASSLRGSTGELFF | TGTGCCAGCAGTTTAAGGGGGAGCACCGGGGAGCTGTTTTTT
many | 16 | TRBJ2-5 | TRBV6-5 | TRBD2 | CASSYSSSGGQETQYF | TGTGCCAGCAGTTACTCGTCTAGCGGGGGGCAAGAGACCCAGTACTTC
many | 14 | TRBJ2-1 | TRBV9 | NA | CASSVKGLRDEQFF | TGTGCCAGCAGCGTAAAAGGGTTAAGGGATGAGCAGTTCTTC
NA | 14 | TRBJ1-5 | TRBV30 | TRBD1 | CAWSVHRGNQPQHF | TGTGCCTGGAGTGTCCACAGGGGAAATCAGCCCCAGCATTTT
many | 13 | TRBJ2-2 | TRBV20-1 | NA | CSALGRGTGELFF | TGCAGTGCTCTAGGGCGGGGCACCGGGGAGCTGTTTTTT
many | 13 | TRBJ2-7 | TRBV20-1 | NA | CSAYDRKPYEQYF | TGCAGTGCATATGACAGGAAACCCTACGAGCAGTACTTC
many | 15 | TRBJ2-7 | TRBV28 | NA | CASSLDYLPRNEQYF | TGTGCCAGCAGCCTGGATTACCTACCGAGGAACGAGCAGTACTTC
many | 11 | TRBJ2-7 | TRBV7-2 | NA | CASSRLYEQYF | TGTGCCAGCAGCCGACTATACGAGCAGTACTTC
many | 15 | TRBJ2-7 | TRBV5-1 | TRBD2 | CASSYWTGGTYEQYF | TGCGCCAGCAGCTATTGGACCGGGGGGACCTACGAGCAGTACTTC
many | 17 | TRBJ2-4 | TRBV28 | NA | CASSPRTLPVAKNIQYF | TGTGCCAGCAGTCCCAGAACGTTACCGGTAGCCAAAAACATTCAGTACTTC
many | 13 | TRBJ2-5 | TRBV6-2/TRBV6-3 | NA | CASSTPYQETQYF | TGTGCCAGCAGTACCCCGTACCAAGAGACCCAGTACTTC
many | 17 | TRBJ2-6 | TRBV7-9 | TRBD1 | CASSRQGPPSGANVLTF | TGTGCCAGCAGCCGACAGGGACCTCCCTCTGGGGCCAACGTCCTGACTTTC
many | 15 | TRBJ1-1 | TRBV27 | NA | CASSLSQGKNTEAFF | TGTGCCAGCAGTTTATCGCAGGGGAAGAACACTGAAGCTTTCTTT
many | 15 | TRBJ2-7 | TRBV9 | TRBD1 | CASSVRTGPSYEQYF | TGTGCCAGCAGCGTTAGGACAGGCCCCTCCTACGAGCAGTACTTC
many | 18 | TRBJ2-5 | TRBV4-2 | TRBD2 | CASSPGSTSGASQETQYF | TGTGCCAGCAGCCCGGGGTCGACTAGCGGGGCCTCTCAAGAGACCCAGTACTTC
NA | 14 | TRBJ2-7 | TRBV5-5 | NA | CASSPGFLSYEQYF | TGTGCCAGCAGCCCCGGGTTCCTCTCCTACGAGCAGTACTTC
many | 12 | TRBJ2-3 | TRBV9 | NA | CASSGHTDTQYF | TGTGCCAGCAGTGGCCACACAGATACGCAGTATTTT
many | 14 | TRBJ2-3 | TRBV7-3 | TRBD2 | CASSLLAGADTQYF | TGTGCCAGCAGCTTACTAGCGGGAGCAGATACGCAGTATTTT
many | 14 | TRBJ2-6 | TRBV7-3 | NA | CASSLSAGANVLTF | TGTGCCAGCAGCTTATCCGCTGGGGCCAACGTCCTGACTTTC
many | 18 | TRBJ2-7 | TRBV4-3 | NA | CASSPTLLPMGLAYEQYF | TGCGCCAGCAGCCCAACCCTCCTGCCGATGGGGTTGGCCTACGAGCAGTACTTC
many | 12 | TRBJ2-2 | TRBV18 | NA | CASSPIHRELFF | TGTGCCAGCTCACCAATCCACCGGGAGCTGTTTTTT
many | 11 | TRBJ1-1 | TRBV5-1 | NA | CASSSNTEAFF | TGCGCCAGCAGCTCGAACACTGAAGCTTTCTTT
many | 13 | TRBJ2-7 | TRBV5-1 | NA | CASRTGPLYEQYF | TGCGCCAGCAGAACCGGGCCCCTCTACGAGCAGTACTTC
NA | 14 | TRBJ2-5 | TRBV23-1 | NA | CASSHSRRLPPQYF | TGCGCCAGCAGTCATTCCCGGAGGCTCCCACCCCAGTACTTC
many | 15 | TRBJ2-7 | TRBV6-2/TRBV6-3 | NA | CASSHRLAWRDEQYF | TGTGCCAGCAGCCACCGACTCGCTTGGAGGGACGAGCAGTACTTC